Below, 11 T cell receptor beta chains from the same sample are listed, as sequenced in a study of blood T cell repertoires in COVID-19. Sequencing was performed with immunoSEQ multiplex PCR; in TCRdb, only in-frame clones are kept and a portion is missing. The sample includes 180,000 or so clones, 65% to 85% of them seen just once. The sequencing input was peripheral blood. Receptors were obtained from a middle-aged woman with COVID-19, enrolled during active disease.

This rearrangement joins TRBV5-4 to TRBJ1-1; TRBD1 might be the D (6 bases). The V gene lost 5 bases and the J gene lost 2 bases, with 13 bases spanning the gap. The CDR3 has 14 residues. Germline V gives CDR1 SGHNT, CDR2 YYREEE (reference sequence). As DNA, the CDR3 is TGTGCCAGCAGTTACGCGACAGGTAACACTGAAGCTTTCTTT. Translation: CASSYATGNTEAFF.

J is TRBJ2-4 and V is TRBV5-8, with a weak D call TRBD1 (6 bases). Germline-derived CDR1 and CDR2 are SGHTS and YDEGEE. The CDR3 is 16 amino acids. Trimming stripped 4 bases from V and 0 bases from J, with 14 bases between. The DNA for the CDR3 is TGTGCCAGCAGCCATGAACAGGGTCTAGCCAAAAACATTCAGTACTTC. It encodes CASSHEQGLAKNIQYF.

CDR3 protein: CASSHPRGRGREETQYF. The CDR3 DNA is TGTGCCAGCAGCCACCCGCGGGGGCGGGGAAGGGAAGAGACCCAGTACTTC. V gene TRBV3-1 (or the pseudogene TRBV3-2) combines with J gene TRBJ2-5; possible D gene TRBD2, 7 bases. The CDR3 has 17 residues. CDR1 is LGHDT, CDR2 YNNKEL, per germline (reference sequence). V gave up 3 bases and J gave up 3 bases, with 20 bases separating them.

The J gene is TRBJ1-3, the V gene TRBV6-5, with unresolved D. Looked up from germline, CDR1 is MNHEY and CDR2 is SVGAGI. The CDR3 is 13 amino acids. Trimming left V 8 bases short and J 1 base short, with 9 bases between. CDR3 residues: CASFETSGNTIYF. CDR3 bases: TGTGCCAGCTTCGAGACTTCTGGAAACACCATATATTTT.

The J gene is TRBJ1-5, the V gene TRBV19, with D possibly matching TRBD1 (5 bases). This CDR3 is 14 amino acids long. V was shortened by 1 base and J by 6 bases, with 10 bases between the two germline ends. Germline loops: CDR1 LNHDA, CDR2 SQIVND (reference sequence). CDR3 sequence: CASSIGRVAQPQHF. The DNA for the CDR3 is TGTGCCAGTAGTATAGGCAGGGTTGCTCAGCCCCAGCATTTT.

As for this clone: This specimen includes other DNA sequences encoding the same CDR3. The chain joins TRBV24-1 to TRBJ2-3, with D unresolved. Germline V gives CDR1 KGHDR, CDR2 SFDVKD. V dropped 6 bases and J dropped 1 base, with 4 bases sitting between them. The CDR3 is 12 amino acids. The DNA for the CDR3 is TGTGCCACCAGTCCAGGCACAGATACGCAGTATTTT. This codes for CATSPGTDTQYF.

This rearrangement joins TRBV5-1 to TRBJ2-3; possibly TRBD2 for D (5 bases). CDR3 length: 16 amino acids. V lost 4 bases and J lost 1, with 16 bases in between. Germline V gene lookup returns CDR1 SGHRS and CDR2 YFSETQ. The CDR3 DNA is TGCGCCAGCAGCCCTACTAGACGGTTGGGCACAGATACGCAGTATTTT. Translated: CASSPTRRLGTDTQYF.

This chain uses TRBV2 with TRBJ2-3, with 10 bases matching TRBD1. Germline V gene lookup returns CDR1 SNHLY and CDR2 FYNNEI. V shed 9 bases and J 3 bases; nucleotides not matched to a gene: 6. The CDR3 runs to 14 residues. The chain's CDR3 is CARRTGGLTDTQYF. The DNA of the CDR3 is TGTGCCAGACGGACAGGGGGGTTGACAGATACGCAGTATTTT.

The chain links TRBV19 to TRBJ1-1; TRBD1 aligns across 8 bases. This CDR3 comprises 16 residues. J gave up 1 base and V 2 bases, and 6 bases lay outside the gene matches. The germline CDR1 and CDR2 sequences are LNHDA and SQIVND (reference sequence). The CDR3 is CASSIRTGYRNTEAFF. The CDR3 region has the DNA TGTGCCAGTAGTATAAGGACAGGGTATCGGAACACTGAAGCTTTCTTT. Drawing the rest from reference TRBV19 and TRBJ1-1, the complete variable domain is DGGITQSPKYLFRKEGQNVTLSCEQNLNHDAMYWYRQDPGQGLRLIYYSQIVNDFQKGDIAEGYSVSREKKESFPLTVTSAQKNPTAFYLCASSIRTGYRNTEAFFGQGTRLTVV.

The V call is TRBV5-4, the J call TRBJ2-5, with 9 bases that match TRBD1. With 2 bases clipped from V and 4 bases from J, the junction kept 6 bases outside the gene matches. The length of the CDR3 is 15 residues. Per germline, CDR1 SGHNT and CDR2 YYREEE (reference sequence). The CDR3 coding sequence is TGTGCCAGCAGCTTCCCGGGACAGGGAACAGAGACCCAGTACTTC. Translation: CASSFPGQGTETQYF.

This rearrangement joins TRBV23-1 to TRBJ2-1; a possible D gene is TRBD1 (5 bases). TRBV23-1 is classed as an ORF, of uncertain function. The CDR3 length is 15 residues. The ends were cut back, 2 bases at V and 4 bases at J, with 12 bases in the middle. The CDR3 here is CASSQTHQGYNEQFF. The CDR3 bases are TGCGCCAGCAGTCAAACCCACCAGGGTTACAATGAGCAGTTCTTC.